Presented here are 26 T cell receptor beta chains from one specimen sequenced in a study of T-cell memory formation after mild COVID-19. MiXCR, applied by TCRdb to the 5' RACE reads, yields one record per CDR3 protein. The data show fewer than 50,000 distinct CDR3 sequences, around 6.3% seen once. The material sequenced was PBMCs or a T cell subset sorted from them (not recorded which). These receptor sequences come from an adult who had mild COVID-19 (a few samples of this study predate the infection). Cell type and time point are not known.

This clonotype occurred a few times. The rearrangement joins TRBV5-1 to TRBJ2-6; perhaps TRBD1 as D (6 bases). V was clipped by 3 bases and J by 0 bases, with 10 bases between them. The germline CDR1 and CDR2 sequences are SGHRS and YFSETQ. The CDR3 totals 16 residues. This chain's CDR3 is CASSSLRGSGANVLTF. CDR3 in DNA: TGCGCCAGCAGCTCGCTCAGGGGCTCTGGGGCCAACGTCCTGACTTTC.

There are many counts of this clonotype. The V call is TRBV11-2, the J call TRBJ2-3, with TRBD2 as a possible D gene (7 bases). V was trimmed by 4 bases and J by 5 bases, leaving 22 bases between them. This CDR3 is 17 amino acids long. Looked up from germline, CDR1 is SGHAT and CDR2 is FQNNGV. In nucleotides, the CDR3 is TGTGCCAGCAGCTCCCCCCTGGGGGGCGGGAGTCGAGATACGCAGTATTTT. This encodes CASSSPLGGGSRDTQYF.

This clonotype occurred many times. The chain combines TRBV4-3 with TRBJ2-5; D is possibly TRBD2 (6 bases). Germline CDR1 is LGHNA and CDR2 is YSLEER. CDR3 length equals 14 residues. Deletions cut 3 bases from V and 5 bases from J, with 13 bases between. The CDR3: CASSHSHGGETQYF. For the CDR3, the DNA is TGCGCCAGCAGCCACTCTCACGGAGGGGAGACCCAGTACTTC.

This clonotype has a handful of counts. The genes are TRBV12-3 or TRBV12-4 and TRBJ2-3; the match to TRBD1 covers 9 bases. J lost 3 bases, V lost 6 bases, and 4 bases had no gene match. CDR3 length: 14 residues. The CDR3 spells CASRKDRGTDTQYF. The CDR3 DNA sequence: TGTGCCAGCAGGAAAGACAGGGGGACAGATACGCAGTATTTT.

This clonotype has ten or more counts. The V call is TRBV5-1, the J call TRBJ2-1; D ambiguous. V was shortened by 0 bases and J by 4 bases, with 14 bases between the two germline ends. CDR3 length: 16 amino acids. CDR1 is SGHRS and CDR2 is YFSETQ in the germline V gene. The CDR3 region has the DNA TGCGCCAGCAGCTTGGTGAGCGACCTCAATTACAATGAGCAGTTCTTC. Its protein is CASSLVSDLNYNEQFF.

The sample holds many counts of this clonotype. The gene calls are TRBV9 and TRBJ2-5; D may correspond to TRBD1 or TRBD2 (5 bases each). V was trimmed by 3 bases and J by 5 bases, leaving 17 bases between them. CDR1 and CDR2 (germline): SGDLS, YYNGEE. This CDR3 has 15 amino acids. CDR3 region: CASSADGTVRETQYF. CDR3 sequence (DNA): TGTGCCAGCAGCGCCGACGGGACGGTCAGGGAGACCCAGTACTTC.

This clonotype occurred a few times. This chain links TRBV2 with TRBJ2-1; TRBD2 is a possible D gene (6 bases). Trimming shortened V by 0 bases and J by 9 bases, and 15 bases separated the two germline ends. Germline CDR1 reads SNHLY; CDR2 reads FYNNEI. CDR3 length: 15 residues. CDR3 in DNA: TGTGCCAGCAGTGAAGCACCCGGGACTCTACGTGAGCAGTTCTTC. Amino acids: CASSEAPGTLREQFF.

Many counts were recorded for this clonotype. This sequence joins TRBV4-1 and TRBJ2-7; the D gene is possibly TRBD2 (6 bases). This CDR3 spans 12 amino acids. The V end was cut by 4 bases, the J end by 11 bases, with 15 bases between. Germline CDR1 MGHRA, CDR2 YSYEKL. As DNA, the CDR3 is TGCGCCAGCAGCCCACCAACGGGGGTTAAGTACTTC. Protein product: CASSPPTGVKYF.

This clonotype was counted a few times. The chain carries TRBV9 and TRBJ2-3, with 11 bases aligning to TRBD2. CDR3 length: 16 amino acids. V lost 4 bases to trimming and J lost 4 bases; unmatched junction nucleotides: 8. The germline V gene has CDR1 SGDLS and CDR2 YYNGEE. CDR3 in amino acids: CASSPIAGGIADTQYF. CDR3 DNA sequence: TGTGCCAGCAGCCCTATAGCGGGAGGGATCGCAGATACGCAGTATTTT.

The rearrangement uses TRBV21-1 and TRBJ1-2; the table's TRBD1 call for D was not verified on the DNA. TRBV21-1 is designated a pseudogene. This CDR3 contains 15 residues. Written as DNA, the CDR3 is TGTGCCAGCAGCAAAGTAGGGACAGGACCCTATGGCTACACCTTC. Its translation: CASSKVGTGPYGYTF.

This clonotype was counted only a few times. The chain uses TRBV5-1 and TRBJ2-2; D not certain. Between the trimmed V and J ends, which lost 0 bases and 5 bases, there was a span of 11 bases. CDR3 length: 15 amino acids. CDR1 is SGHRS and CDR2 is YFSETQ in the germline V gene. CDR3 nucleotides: TGCGCCAGCAGCTTGGGGGCGGAGCAAACCGGGGAGCTGTTTTTT. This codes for CASSLGAEQTGELFF.

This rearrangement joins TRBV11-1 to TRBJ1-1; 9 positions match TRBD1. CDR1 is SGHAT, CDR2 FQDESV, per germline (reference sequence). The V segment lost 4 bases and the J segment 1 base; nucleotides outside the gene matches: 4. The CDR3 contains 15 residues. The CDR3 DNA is TGTGCCAGCAGCTACCGACAGGGGGGGAACACTGAAGCTTTCTTT. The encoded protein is CASSYRQGGNTEAFF.

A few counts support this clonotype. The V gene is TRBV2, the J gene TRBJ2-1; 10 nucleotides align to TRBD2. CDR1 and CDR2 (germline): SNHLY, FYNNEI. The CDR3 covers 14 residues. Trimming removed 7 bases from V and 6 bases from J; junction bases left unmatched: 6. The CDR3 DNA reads TGTGCCAGCATCGGGACTAGCGCTCCCAATGAGCAGTTCTTC. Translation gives CASIGTSAPNEQFF.

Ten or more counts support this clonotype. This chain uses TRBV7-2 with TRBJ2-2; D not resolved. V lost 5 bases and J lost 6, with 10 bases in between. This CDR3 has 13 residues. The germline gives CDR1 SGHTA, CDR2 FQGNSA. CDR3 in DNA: TGTGCCAGCAGCCCAAATGAGGCCGGGGAGCTGTTTTTT. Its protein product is CASSPNEAGELFF.

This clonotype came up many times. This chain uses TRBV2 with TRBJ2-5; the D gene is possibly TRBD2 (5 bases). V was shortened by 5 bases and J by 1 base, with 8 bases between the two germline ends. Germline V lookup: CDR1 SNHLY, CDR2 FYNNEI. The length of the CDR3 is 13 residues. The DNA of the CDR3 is TGTGCCAGCAGTTCGGGGATCCAAGAGACCCAGTACTTC. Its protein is CASSSGIQETQYF.

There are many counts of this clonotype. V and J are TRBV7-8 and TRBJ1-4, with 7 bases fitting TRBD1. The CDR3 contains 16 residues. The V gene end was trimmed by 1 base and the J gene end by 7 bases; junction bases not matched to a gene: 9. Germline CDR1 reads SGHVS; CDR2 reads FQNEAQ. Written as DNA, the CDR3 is TGTGCCAGCAGCTTAGTAGGGGGCAGGGGTTTTGAAAAACTGTTTTTT. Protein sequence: CASSLVGGRGFEKLFF.

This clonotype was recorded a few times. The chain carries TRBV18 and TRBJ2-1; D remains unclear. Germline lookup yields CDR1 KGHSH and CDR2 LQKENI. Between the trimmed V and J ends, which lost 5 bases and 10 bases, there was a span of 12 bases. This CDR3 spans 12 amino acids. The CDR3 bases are TGTGCCAGCTCAGCCTCGGGCCTAGAGCAGTTCTTC. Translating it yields CASSASGLEQFF.

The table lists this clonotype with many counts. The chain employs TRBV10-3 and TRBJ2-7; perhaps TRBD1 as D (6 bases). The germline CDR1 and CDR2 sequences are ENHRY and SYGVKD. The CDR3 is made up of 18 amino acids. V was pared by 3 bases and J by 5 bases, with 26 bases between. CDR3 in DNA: TGTGCCATCAGTGACCCCGCTAGGCAGGGGACCTTAGTCGACGAGCAGTACTTC. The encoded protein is CAISDPARQGTLVDEQYF.

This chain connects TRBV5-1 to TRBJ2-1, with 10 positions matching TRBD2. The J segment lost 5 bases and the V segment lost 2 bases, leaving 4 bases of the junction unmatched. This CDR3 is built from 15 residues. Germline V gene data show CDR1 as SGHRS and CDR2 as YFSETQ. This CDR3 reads CASSFVAGGNNEQFF. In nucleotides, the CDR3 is TGCGCCAGCAGCTTCGTAGCGGGAGGTAACAATGAGCAGTTCTTC.

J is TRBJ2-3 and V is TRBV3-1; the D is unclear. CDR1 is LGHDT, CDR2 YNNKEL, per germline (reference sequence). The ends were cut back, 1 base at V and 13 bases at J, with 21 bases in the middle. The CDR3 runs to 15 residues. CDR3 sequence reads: CASSQVVTLPRREYF. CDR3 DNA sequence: TGTGCCAGCAGCCAAGTCGTGACACTACCCCGTCGGGAGTATTTT.

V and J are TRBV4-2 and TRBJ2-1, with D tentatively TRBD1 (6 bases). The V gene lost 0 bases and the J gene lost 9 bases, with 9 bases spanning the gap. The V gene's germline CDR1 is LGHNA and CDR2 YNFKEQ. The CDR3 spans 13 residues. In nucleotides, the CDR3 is TGTGCCAGCAGCCAAGATCAGGGGAGTGAGCAGTTCTTC. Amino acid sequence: CASSQDQGSEQFF.

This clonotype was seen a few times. The CDR3 region has the DNA TGTGCCAGCAGCTTAGGGACCCCCCCCGATACGCAGTATTTT. It translates to CASSLGTPPDTQYF. V gene TRBV11-2 combines with J gene TRBJ2-3; D unresolved. The CDR3 consists of 14 residues. V was shortened by 1 base and J by 6 bases, with 11 bases between the two germline ends. Germline CDR1 reads SGHAT; CDR2 reads FQNNGV. The full variable domain, rest sourced from reference TRBV11-2 and TRBJ2-3, is EAGVAQSPRYKIIEKRQSVAFWCNPISGHATLYWYQQILGQGPKLLIQFQNNGVVDDSQLPKDRFSAERLKGVDSTLKIQPAKLEDSAVYLCASSLGTPPDTQYFGPGTRLTVL.

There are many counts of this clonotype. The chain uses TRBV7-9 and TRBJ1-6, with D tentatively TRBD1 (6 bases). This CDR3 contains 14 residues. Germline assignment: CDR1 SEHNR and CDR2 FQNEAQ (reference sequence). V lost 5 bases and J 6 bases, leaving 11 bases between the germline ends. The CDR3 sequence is CASSHGRGNSPLHF. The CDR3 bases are TGTGCCAGCAGCCACGGCAGGGGTAATTCACCCCTCCACTTT.

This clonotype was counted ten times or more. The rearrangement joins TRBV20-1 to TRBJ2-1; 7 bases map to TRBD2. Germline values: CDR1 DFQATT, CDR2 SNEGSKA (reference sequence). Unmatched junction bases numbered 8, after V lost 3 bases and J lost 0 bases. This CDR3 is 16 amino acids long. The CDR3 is CSARGRVAGSYNEQFF. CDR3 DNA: TGCAGTGCTAGGGGGAGGGTAGCGGGCTCCTACAATGAGCAGTTCTTC.

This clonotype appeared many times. In nucleotides, the CDR3 is TGCGCCAGCAGCTTCACCCCAGGGATGGGGTACAATGAGCAGTTCTTC. This sequence encodes CASSFTPGMGYNEQFF. The chain couples TRBV5-1 to TRBJ2-1; D is possibly TRBD1 (5 bases). The CDR3 length is 16 residues. The V gene lost 2 bases and the J gene lost 4 bases, with 16 bases spanning the gap. Germline V gives CDR1 SGHRS, CDR2 YFSETQ.

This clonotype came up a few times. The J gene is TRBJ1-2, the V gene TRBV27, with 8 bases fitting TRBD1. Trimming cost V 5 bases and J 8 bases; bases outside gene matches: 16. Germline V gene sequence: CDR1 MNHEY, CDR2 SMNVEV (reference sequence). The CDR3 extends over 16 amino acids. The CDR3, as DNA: TGTGCCAGCAGTCCGGACAGGGAGTTTGGATTGGAGGGCTACACCTTC. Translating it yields CASSPDREFGLEGYTF.